The 24 T cell receptor beta chains below all came from one sample that was sequenced in a study of OX40 agonist ivuxolimab in advanced cancers. Using immunoSEQ multiplex PCR, the repertoire was profiled, and TCRdb retains in-frame clones only, with some absent. The top ten clones hold 2% to 3% of a sample with roughly 62,000 clones, around 80% of them seen once. Sequenced material: CD4+ or CD8+ T cells sorted from blood, taken in a trial of the OX40 agonist ivuxolimab. All receptors derive from an adult with an advanced solid tumor such as melanoma, head and neck, liver or kidney cancer.

The J gene is TRBJ1-2, the V gene TRBV5-6; no clear D. This CDR3 region has 15 residues. Germline loops: CDR1 SGHDT, CDR2 YYEEEE. Trimming removed 3 bases from V and 4 bases from J, with 16 bases in between. DNA of the CDR3: TGTGCCAGCAGCTCGCCCCTCGGAGGCAGCTATGGCTACACCTTC. It yields the protein CASSSPLGGSYGYTF.

To note about this clone: Additional DNA sequences in this sample encode the identical CDR3. The V and J genes are TRBV6-5 and TRBJ1-3, with TRBD1 matching over 10 bases. In germline, CDR1 is MNHEY, CDR2 SVGAGI. This CDR3 comprises 15 residues. The ends lost 0 bases at V and 4 bases at J; junction bases unmatched: 0. CDR3 DNA sequence: TGTGCCAGCAGTTACTCGGGACAGGGGGGAAACACCATATATTTT. It encodes CASSYSGQGGNTIYF.

This chain links TRBV7-2 with TRBJ1-3; D ambiguous. V was shortened by 5 bases and J by 1 base, with 6 bases between the two germline ends. The CDR3 has 13 residues. The germline CDR1 and CDR2 sequences are SGHTA and FQGNSA. The DNA for the CDR3 is TGTGCCAGCAGCCTTGGGTCTGGAAACACCATATATTTT. It codes for CASSLGSGNTIYF.

The chain recombines TRBV14 with TRBJ1-1, with 7 bases matching TRBD1. The CDR3 is 14 amino acids. Germline-derived CDR1 and CDR2 are SGHDN and FVKESK. The V segment lost 5 bases and the J segment 6 bases; nucleotides outside the gene matches: 9. CDR3 nucleotides: TGTGCCAGCAGCATTCAACAGGGGAGGGCTGAAGCTTTCTTT. Protein: CASSIQQGRAEAFF.

This clone was recorded a few times. V and J are TRBV19 and TRBJ2-5, with D possibly matching TRBD1 (6 bases). The CDR3 consists of 14 residues. V was pared by 6 bases and J by 7 bases, with 18 bases between. The germline V gene encodes CDR1 LNHDA and CDR2 SQIVND (reference sequence). DNA of the CDR3: TGTGCCAGTAGCCTCACAACAGGGTTGGGGACCCAGTACTTC. Amino acids: CASSLTTGLGTQYF.

The CDR3 bases are TGCGCCAGCAGCCAGACTAGCGGGGTCACGGGGACCCAGTACTTC. This sequence encodes CASSQTSGVTGTQYF. The gene calls are TRBV5-1 and TRBJ2-5; 11 nucleotides line up with TRBD2. There are 15 residues in the CDR3. In germline, CDR1 is SGHRS, CDR2 YFSETQ. The junction had 9 bases not matched to a gene; V was cut back by 4 bases and J by 7 bases.

This chain links TRBV7-2 with TRBJ2-5; no firm D call. This CDR3 is built from 14 residues. With 3 bases removed from V and 1 base from J, the gap between germline ends came to 9 bases. The germline gives CDR1 SGHTA, CDR2 FQGNSA. In nucleotides, the CDR3 is TGTGCCAGCAGCTTCCCAGCCATCCAAGAGACCCAGTACTTC. Translation gives CASSFPAIQETQYF.

This clone was seen just once. This chain joins TRBV7-2 and TRBJ1-2, with a tentative D call TRBD1 (5 bases). The CDR3 totals 17 residues. Looked up from germline, CDR1 is SGHTA and CDR2 is FQGNSA. V lost 4 bases and J lost 2, with 20 bases in between. The CDR3 DNA reads TGTGCCAGCAGCTCCCCCCGTGGGGGGGAGGGGAACTATGGCTACACCTTC. It translates to CASSSPRGGEGNYGYTF. The variable domain in full, with the rest retrieved from reference TRBV7-2 and TRBJ1-2, is GAGVSQSPSNKVTEKGKDVELRCDPISGHTALYWYRQSLGQGLEFLIYFQGNSAPDKSGLPSDRFSAERTGGSVSTLTIQRTQQEDSAVYLCASSSPRGGEGNYGYTFGSGTRLTVV.

The rearrangement joins TRBV9 to TRBJ2-3; 7 nucleotides line up with TRBD2. Trimming cost V 0 bases and J 4 bases; bases outside gene matches: 2. Germline-derived CDR1 and CDR2 are SGDLS and YYNGEE. The CDR3 is 14 amino acids. The CDR3 DNA is TGTGCCAGCAGCGTAGCGGGGAGGGCAGATACGCAGTATTTT. Its translation: CASSVAGRADTQYF.

J is TRBJ1-5 and V is TRBV28; 7 bases agree with TRBD1. This CDR3 has 15 residues. The germline V gene encodes CDR1 MDHEN and CDR2 SYDVKM. Trimming at V came to 2 bases and at J to 4 bases, leaving 5 bases not matched to a gene. CDR3 nucleotides: TGTGCCAGCAGTTTAGGGGGACAGAGGAATCAGCCCCAGCATTTT. Encoded protein: CASSLGGQRNQPQHF.

The J gene is TRBJ2-7, the V gene TRBV7-6; TRBD1 might be the D (6 bases). The CDR3 loop spans 14 amino acids. The V and J ends lost 1 base and 6 bases respectively, with 13 bases between them. Germline CDR1 reads SGHVS; CDR2 reads FNYEAQ. CDR3 residues: CASSLDGGAGEQYF. Written as DNA, the CDR3 is TGTGCCAGCAGCTTAGATGGGGGCGCGGGCGAGCAGTACTTC.

The CDR3 loop reads CAISESTGNTEAFF. For the CDR3, the DNA is TGTGCCATCAGTGAGTCGACGGGAAACACTGAAGCTTTCTTT. The chain combines TRBV10-3 with TRBJ1-1, with D hard to call. Germline V CDR1 and CDR2: ENHRY, SYGVKD. This CDR3 region has 14 residues. V shed 0 bases and J shed 2 bases, with 7 bases lying between them.

This chain links TRBV6-1 with TRBJ1-5, with D unresolved. Germline lookup yields CDR1 MNHNS and CDR2 SASEGT. Trimming removed 1 base at V and 7 bases at J, with 8 bases between. The CDR3 loop spans 13 amino acids. The CDR3 loop reads CASSEGFRQPQHF. The CDR3 DNA follows: TGTGCCAGCAGTGAAGGGTTCAGACAGCCCCAGCATTTT.

This clone was counted a few times. The chain employs TRBV9 and TRBJ1-2, with D possibly TRBD1 on 6 matching bases. The germline V and J ends were trimmed by 3 bases and 7 bases, with 13 bases remaining between them. The CDR3 extends over 13 amino acids. CDR1 and CDR2 from the germline V gene are SGDLS and YYNGEE. CDR3 sequence reads: CASSADSATGYTF. CDR3 sequence (DNA): TGTGCCAGCAGCGCGGACAGCGCAACTGGCTACACCTTC.

The chain carries TRBV4-3 and TRBJ2-4, with 10 bases aligning to TRBD1. The CDR3 is made up of 20 amino acids. Germline trimming cut 4 bases from V and 1 base from J; bases unmatched to any gene: 16. CDR1 LGHNA and CDR2 YSLEER come from the germline V gene. CDR3 amino acids: CASSLGGGDRGGRAKNIQYF. The CDR3 DNA reads as TGCGCCAGCAGCCTCGGGGGCGGGGACAGGGGAGGGCGTGCCAAAAACATTCAGTACTTC.

The V call is TRBV5-4, the J call TRBJ2-3; D gene ambiguous. The CDR3 is 15 amino acids. Trimming left V 4 bases short and J 1 base short, with 13 bases between. Germline CDR1 and CDR2: SGHNT and YYREEE (reference sequence). Here the CDR3 DNA reads TGTGCCAGCAGCGCGCAGGAGCTTGGCACAGATACGCAGTATTTT. This translates into CASSAQELGTDTQYF.

The chain carries TRBV20-1 and TRBJ2-7; perhaps TRBD2 as D (6 bases). CDR1 DFQATT and CDR2 SNEGSKA come from the germline V gene (reference sequence). With 6 bases removed from V and 6 bases from J, the gap between germline ends came to 12 bases. The CDR3 spans 11 residues. CDR3 nucleotide sequence: TGCAGTGCAGATGCGGGGAGCGAGCAGTACTTC. It yields the protein CSADAGSEQYF.

The chain uses TRBV7-8 and TRBJ2-5; D remains ambiguous. The J call is doubtful: the DNA matches TRBJ2-7 better. CDR1 and CDR2 (germline): SGHVS, FQNEAQ. The CDR3 extends over 14 amino acids. CDR3: CASSLGEADYEQYF. The DNA for the CDR3 is TGTGCCAGCAGCTTAGGAGAGGCAGACTACGAGCAGTACTTC.

The chain employs TRBV9 and TRBJ2-2; TRBD1 matches 10 bases. Germline-derived CDR1 and CDR2 are SGDLS and YYNGEE. The CDR3 runs to 21 residues. V was clipped by 0 bases and J by 0 bases; unmatched bases: 14. This CDR3 is CASSVGLLRPGQGSNTGELFF. The DNA of the CDR3 is TGTGCCAGCAGCGTAGGTCTTCTCAGACCGGGACAGGGGTCGAACACCGGGGAGCTGTTTTTT.

For the CDR3, the DNA is TGCGCCAGTACGAGGGGAGGCGGCTACGAGCAGTACTTC. It translates to CASTRGGGYEQYF. This chain links TRBV10-2 with TRBJ2-7; tentative D call: TRBD2 (6 bases). Germline lookup yields CDR1 WSHSY and CDR2 SAAADI. The V end was cut by 9 bases, the J end by 3 bases, with 15 bases between. The CDR3 extends over 13 amino acids.

The chain carries TRBV4-3 and TRBJ2-2; possible D gene TRBD2, 6 bases. Trimming shortened V by 2 bases and J by 0 bases, and 13 bases separated the two germline ends. CDR3 size: 17 residues. Germline V gene sequence: CDR1 LGHNA, CDR2 YSLEER. In nucleotides, the CDR3 is TGCGCCAGCAGCCAAAGTCGGGGCGGGACGAACACCGGGGAGCTGTTTTTT. This translates into CASSQSRGGTNTGELFF.

The V gene is TRBV21-1, the J gene TRBJ1-2; TRBD1, the table's D call, lacks a check against the DNA. TRBV21-1 is a known pseudogene. The CDR3 totals 17 residues. The DNA of the CDR3 is TGTGCCAGCAGCAAAGCGCGACAAACCCCAAAAGGCTATGGCTACACCTTC. This sequence encodes CASSKARQTPKGYGYTF.

This clone appeared once. The rearrangement uses TRBV6-5 and TRBJ1-1; D is possibly TRBD1 (5 bases). The V gene's germline CDR1 is MNHEY and CDR2 SVGAGI. The V gene lost 6 bases and the J gene lost 7 bases, with 21 bases spanning the gap. This CDR3 has 15 residues. The CDR3 loop is CASRFYSGVGGEAFF. The CDR3 nucleotides are TGTGCCAGCAGATTTTACTCGGGGGTTGGGGGTGAAGCTTTCTTT.

V usage is TRBV29-1 and J usage is TRBJ1-1; 8 nucleotides agree with TRBD1. The J segment lost 4 bases and the V segment lost 3 bases, leaving 7 bases of the junction unmatched. Per germline, CDR1 SQVTM and CDR2 ANQGSEA. CDR3 size: 14 residues. The CDR3, as DNA: TGCAGCGTTGACAGGGGGCGATTTGGCACTGAAGCTTTCTTT. It yields the protein CSVDRGRFGTEAFF.